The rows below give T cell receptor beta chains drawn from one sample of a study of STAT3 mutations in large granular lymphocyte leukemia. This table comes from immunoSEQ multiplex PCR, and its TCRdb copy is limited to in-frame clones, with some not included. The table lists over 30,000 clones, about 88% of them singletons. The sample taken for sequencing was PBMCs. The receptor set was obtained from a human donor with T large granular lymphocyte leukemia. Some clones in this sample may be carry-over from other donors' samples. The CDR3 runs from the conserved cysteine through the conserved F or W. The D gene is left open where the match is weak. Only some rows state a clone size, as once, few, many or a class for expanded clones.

CDR3aa: CASSRYRSNTGELFF
CDR3nt: TGTGCCAGTAGTCGTTACAGGAGTAACACCGGGGAGCTGTTTTTT
d_gene: -
v_gene: TRBV19
abundance: -
j_gene: TRBJ2-2

CDR3aa: CASSQTLTAGETQYF
CDR3nt: TGCGCCAGCAGCCAGACTTTGACCGCGGGGGAGACCCAGTACTTC
d_gene: -
v_gene: TRBV4-1
abundance: -
j_gene: TRBJ2-5

CDR3aa: CASSSTGNTIYF
CDR3nt: TGTGCCAGCAGCTCAACTGGAAACACCATATATTTT
d_gene: -
v_gene: TRBV6-1
abundance: -
j_gene: TRBJ1-3

CDR3aa: CASSLSVTVGSYNEQFF
CDR3nt: TGTGCCAGCAGCCTGAGCGTGACGGTCGGCTCCTACAATGAGCAGTTCTTC
d_gene: -
v_gene: TRBV7-2
abundance: -
j_gene: TRBJ2-1

CDR3aa: CASSLINRGPLNTGELFF
CDR3nt: TGTGCCAGCAGCTTAATAAACAGGGGGCCATTAAACACCGGGGAGCTGTTTTTT
d_gene: TRBD1
v_gene: TRBV13
abundance: -
j_gene: TRBJ2-2

CDR3aa: CASSREANYGYTF
CDR3nt: TGTGCCAGCAGCCGGGAAGCTAACTATGGCTACACCTTC
d_gene: -
v_gene: TRBV7-8
abundance: -
j_gene: TRBJ1-2

CDR3aa: CERDQETQYF
CDR3nt: TGTGAGAGGGATCAAGAGACCCAGTACTTC
d_gene: -
v_gene: TRBV21-1
abundance: -
j_gene: TRBJ2-5

CDR3aa: CAWSVLPGYGYTF
CDR3nt: TGTGCCTGGAGTGTACTTCCAGGCTATGGCTACACCTTC
d_gene: -
v_gene: TRBV30
abundance: few
j_gene: TRBJ1-2

CDR3aa: CASSFSNEQFF
CDR3nt: TGTGCCAGCAGTTTCTCTAATGAGCAGTTCTTC
d_gene: -
v_gene: TRBV6-6
abundance: once
j_gene: TRBJ2-1

CDR3aa: CASSLEGDNEQFF
CDR3nt: TGTGCCAGCAGTTTGGAGGGGGACAATGAGCAGTTCTTC
d_gene: -
v_gene: TRBV27
abundance: -
j_gene: TRBJ2-1

CDR3aa: CASSPKAGAFYGYTF
CDR3nt: TGTGCCAGCAGCCCTAAAGCGGGGGCGTTCTATGGCTACACCTTC
d_gene: -
v_gene: TRBV11-2
abundance: -
j_gene: TRBJ1-2

CDR3aa: CAISEVLGRVKYF
CDR3nt: TGTGCCATCAGTGAAGTGTTGGGCAGGGTTAAGTATTTT
d_gene: -
v_gene: TRBV10-3
abundance: -
j_gene: TRBJ2-3

CDR3aa: CASSLAGTGTSNYGYTF
CDR3nt: TGCGCCAGCAGCTTGGCCGGGACAGGGACTTCTAACTATGGCTACACCTTC
d_gene: TRBD1
v_gene: TRBV5-1
abundance: -
j_gene: TRBJ1-2

CDR3aa: CASSLGRALIRRNTEAFF
CDR3nt: TGTGCCAGCAGTTTAGGGCGGGCCCTAATTAGGAGGAACACTGAAGCTTTCTTT
d_gene: -
v_gene: TRBV28
abundance: few
j_gene: TRBJ1-1

CDR3aa: CASSLTSENTGELFF
CDR3nt: TGTGCCAGCAGTCTGACTAGCGAGAACACCGGGGAGCTGTTTTTT
d_gene: TRBD2
v_gene: TRBV28
abundance: -
j_gene: TRBJ2-2

CDR3aa: CASSYRGRDNEKLFF
CDR3nt: TGTGCCAGCAGTTACCGCGGTCGGGATAATGAAAAACTGTTTTTT
d_gene: -
v_gene: TRBV6-5
abundance: -
j_gene: TRBJ1-4

CDR3aa: CASRILYGGNTEAFF
CDR3nt: TGTGCCAGCAGGATCCTGTACGGGGGGAACACTGAAGCTTTCTTT
d_gene: -
v_gene: TRBV5-4
abundance: -
j_gene: TRBJ1-1

CDR3aa: CASSVQGRETQYF
CDR3nt: TGTGCCAGCAGTGTACAGGGCCGAGAGACCCAGTACTTC
d_gene: -
v_gene: TRBV6-1
abundance: -
j_gene: TRBJ2-5